This TCR beta chain comes out of a study of CXCR3-negative and CXCR3-positive naive CD8 T cells (dated by TCRdb to 2018 to 2020). Study-wide context: In total, about 140 million TRB reads were obtained, or roughly 1.5 +/- 0.3 million reads per library. The diversity and physicochemical repertoire analyses included roughly ten donors pooled from two independent experiments. Naive subsets from a handful of donors and memory cells from 3 donors were included in the TRBV-TRBJ cluster analysis.

For each CD8+ T cell subset, flow sorting was done in triplicate, and around 300,000 cells per subset went directly into RLT lysis buffer. To keep memory contaminants out, a stringent definition of naive CD8+ T cells was applied: CD45RO-CCR7+CD27+CD95-. Peripheral blood mononuclear cells were isolated from buffy coats by standard density gradient centrifugation. A FACSAria III was used to flow-sort naive CXCR3-negative and CXCR3-positive CD8+ T cells. Total RNA was extracted from sorted cells using an RNeasy Mini Kit. This clonotype comes out as medium-sized (0.01 to 0.1%) from its frequency, since no count is listed. The antigen this receptor binds is unknown. There are 11 amino acids in the CDR3, from cysteine to phenylalanine inclusive. Only the protein is on record. As encoded in the germline V gene, CDR1 is MDHEN while CDR2 is SYDVKM. TCRdb records NextSeq 550 as the sequencer. The Human TCR Profiling Kit (MiLaboratory) was used to make UMI-labeled 5' RACE TRB cDNA libraries. The full amount of extracted RNA was used for cDNA synthesis, and the full amount of resulting cDNA was used for PCR amplification. The libraries were made side by side, with each library going through the same number of PCR cycles. Regarding the original processing steps: MIGEC and MiXCR extracted about 49,000 +/- 11,000 unique UMI-labeled TRB cDNA molecules per library, requiring at least two reads per UMI. On average, around 40,000 +/- 10,000 functional in-frame TRB CDR3 nucleotide clonotypes lacking stop codons were found per library. After each sample was downsampled to 5000 UMI-labeled TRB molecules, VDJtools was used to calculate diversity metrics such as normalized Shannon-Wiener and Chao1. VDJtools was used to calculate clonotype-size-weighted physicochemical properties of the central five CDR3 residues, namely interaction energy, strength, volume and Kidera factor 4. TCRdb reanalyzed the reads, keeping one entry per CDR3 protein sequence and omitting DNA. TCRdb, rather than the study authors, made the V and J calls. The table for this sample shows 20,000 to 30,000 distinct CDR3 sequences. Jointly, the top ten make up about 3% of the sample.

The investigation overall reported the following: Comparably high repertoire diversity was found in both naive subsets, whereas much lower repertoire diversity was found in memory CD8+ T cells. Freshly isolated PBMCs were used for most assays because CXCR3 expression partially decreased after cryopreservation. Because surface CD5, which is linked to self-reactivity in mice, was comparable between the naive subsets, TCR interaction strength was also inferred from TRB CDR3 physicochemical properties. TRB CDR3s from CXCR3-positive naive cells showed higher hydrophobicity (lower Kidera factor 4), lower energy, and higher strength and volume indices than CXCR3-negative naive cells. Similar TRBV-TRBJ usage was shown by naive CXCR3-negative and CXCR3-positive cells from the same donor, whereas distinct patterns were shown by memory cells.

This receptor was identified in a human donor in good health. Some clones in this sample may be carry-over from other donors' samples. This chain is built from TRBV28 and TRBJ1-1. The sequencing input was naive CXCR3- CD8+ T cells from blood. The cell subset or site tag for this specimen amounts to: CD45RO-CCR7+CD27+CD95- naive CD8+ T cells lacking CXCR3 (TNR3-). The CDR3 reads as follows: CASSFFTEAFF.